This T cell receptor beta chain is from a study of blood T cell repertoires in COVID-19. As for the study in general: COVID-19 samples from acute and convalescent phases originated in the United States, Italy and Spain. Nucleic acid was either cDNA or gDNA, and it came from T cells, B-cell-depleted T cells, or PBMCs.

V gave up 4 bases and J gave up 8 bases; unmatched junction bases: 9. The CDR3 extends over 15 amino acids. Per germline, CDR1 SGHTA and CDR2 FQGNSA. In the study's own analysis: Reference gene primer amplification gave nucleated cell count estimates. TCRdb keeps only in-frame clones here, not all; method: immunoSEQ multiplex PCR. V and J calls and clone size are given by that table; D and trimming were obtained from the DNA. This repertoire shows roughly 140,000 clones, around 85% found once; its top ten account for about 3%. V is TRBV7-2 and J is TRBJ1-2; 11 nucleotides match TRBD1. What was sequenced was peripheral blood. This TCR was recovered from a woman in her thirties or forties with active or convalescent COVID-19. The CDR3 bases are TGTGCCAGCAGCTCCGAAGGACAGGGGGCGAGGGGCTACACCTTC. It specifies CASSSEGQGARGYTF.